This passage covers 12 T cell receptor beta chains from one sample sequenced in a study of blood T cell repertoires in COVID-19 (dated by TCRdb to 2018 to 2020). Preparation of the library involved the immunoSEQ multiplex PCR assay. TCRdb stores this immuneACCESS table with in-frame sequences only. Part of the clones is absent; in the studies checked, under half of the shortfall reflects unresolved V genes, and no reason is known for the rest. This sample has about 180,000 clones in its table, and about 81% of those were observed once. The ten largest make up approximately 12% of the sample. The material sequenced was peripheral blood. The receptors derive from a woman over 75 with COVID-19, enrolled during active disease.

The V call is TRBV19, the J call TRBJ1-5; unclear D gene. The length of the CDR3 is 19 residues. V gave up 0 bases and J gave up 0 bases, with 18 bases separating them. In germline, CDR1 is LNHDA, CDR2 SQIVND (reference sequence). As DNA, the CDR3 is TGTGCCAGTAGTATAGATCGGTCGGGGAAGTCTCCTAGCAATCAGCCCCAGCATTTT. This encodes CASSIDRSGKSPSNQPQHF.

The rearrangement joins TRBV5-1 to TRBJ2-1; weak D call: TRBD2 (5 bases). V was cut by 2 bases and J by 8 bases, with 14 bases left in between. This CDR3 has 14 amino acids. Germline V gene data show CDR1 as SGHRS and CDR2 as YFSETQ. The CDR3: CASSFLAGVHEQFF. In DNA form, the CDR3 reads TGCGCCAGCAGCTTCCTAGCTGGTGTTCATGAGCAGTTCTTC.

The rearrangement uses TRBV7-9 and TRBJ2-7; D gene uncertain. Germline V gene data show CDR1 as SEHNR and CDR2 as FQNEAQ (reference sequence). The CDR3 consists of 14 residues. V lost 5 bases, J lost 2 bases, and 13 bases lay in between. This chain's CDR3 is CASSHGLDPYEQYF. The DNA for the CDR3 is TGTGCCAGCAGCCATGGCCTAGACCCCTACGAGCAGTACTTC.

The V gene is TRBV29-1, the J gene TRBJ2-1; 10 bases are a match to TRBD2. The CDR3 extends over 13 amino acids. Losses at the gene ends were 5 bases for V and 7 bases for J; bases not matched to a gene: 5. Germline V CDR1 and CDR2: SQVTM, ANQGSEA. As DNA, the CDR3 is TGCAGCGTTAAAGCGGGGGGGCTAAATGAGCAGTTCTTC. Translating it yields CSVKAGGLNEQFF.

The chain links TRBV2 to TRBJ1-4; D might be TRBD1 (5 bases). This CDR3 is built from 13 residues. V gave up 7 bases and J gave up 5 bases, with 11 bases separating them. Germline CDR1 and CDR2: SNHLY and FYNNEI. CDR3 sequence (DNA): TGTGCCAGCAACCGGGACTTAAATGAAAAACTGTTTTTT. It encodes CASNRDLNEKLFF.

The chain is built from TRBV3-1 (or the pseudogene TRBV3-2) and TRBJ1-2; 7 bases fit TRBD1. The length of the CDR3 is 14 residues. V dropped 3 bases and J dropped 3; count of bases not matched to a gene: 4. Looked up from germline, CDR1 is LGHDT and CDR2 is YNNKEL (reference sequence). The CDR3, as DNA: TGTGCCAGCAGCCAGGCAACAGGGGACTATGGCTACACCTTC. Its protein is CASSQATGDYGYTF.

This clone was observed a few times. In the same sample, other DNA sequences code for this CDR3. J is TRBJ1-2 and V is TRBV28; D might be TRBD1 (5 bases). Trimming took 2 bases from V and 7 from J, leaving 11 bases between them. Germline CDR1 MDHEN, CDR2 SYDVKM. The CDR3 extends over 13 amino acids. The CDR3 DNA follows: TGTGCCAGCAGTTTAGCGGGGGTAGGTGGCTACACCTTC. Its protein is CASSLAGVGGYTF.

This chain joins TRBV27 and TRBJ2-1; D ambiguous. The CDR3 covers 12 residues. V lost 6 bases to trimming and J lost 8 bases, with 11 bases between them. Germline lookup yields CDR1 MNHEY and CDR2 SMNVEV (reference sequence). CDR3 in amino acids: CASRKYVDEQFF. In DNA, the CDR3 is TGTGCCAGCAGAAAATATGTTGATGAGCAGTTCTTC.

The V and J genes are TRBV6-2 or TRBV6-3 and TRBJ2-7, with D perhaps matching TRBD2 (5 bases). Germline V gene lookup returns CDR1 MNHEY and CDR2 SVGEGT. Trimming took 4 bases from V and 2 from J, leaving 9 bases between them. CDR3 length equals 13 residues. The CDR3 DNA is TGTGCCAGCAGTTTCGGGGAAACCTACGAGCAGTACTTC. Its translation: CASSFGETYEQYF.

The rearrangement joins TRBV27 to TRBJ1-2; D might be TRBD1 (5 bases). The CDR3 has 15 residues. Deletions cut 5 bases from V and 2 bases from J, with 15 bases between. Germline V gene lookup returns CDR1 MNHEY and CDR2 SMNVEV (reference sequence). CDR3 region: CASSPSTRGNYGYTF. CDR3 in DNA: TGTGCCAGCAGTCCCTCGACCCGGGGGAACTATGGCTACACCTTC.

J is TRBJ2-3 and V is TRBV3-1 (or the pseudogene TRBV3-2), with D hard to call. V lost 4 bases and J 8 bases, leaving 13 bases between the germline ends. The V gene's germline CDR1 is LGHDT and CDR2 YNNKEL (reference sequence). The CDR3 has 13 residues. The CDR3 loop reads CASSPEPHGTQYF. The DNA of the CDR3 is TGTGCCAGCAGCCCGGAGCCCCATGGTACGCAGTATTTT.

This chain uses TRBV27 with TRBJ1-6; TRBD1 aligns across 7 bases. Germline lookup yields CDR1 MNHEY and CDR2 SMNVEV (reference sequence). The CDR3 contains 15 residues. V dropped 2 bases and J dropped 9; count of bases not matched to a gene: 7. The CDR3 bases are TGTGCCAGCAGTTTAAGTCAGGGGGTGGGTTCACCCCTCCACTTT. It translates to CASSLSQGVGSPLHF.